This T cell receptor beta chain stems from a study of shared T cell receptors in the human thymus. This CDR3 has 16 amino acids. V lost 4 bases, J lost 2 bases, and 6 bases stayed unmatched. Germline CDR1 ENHRY, CDR2 SYGVKD. This clone was seen only once. Clones were read by immunoSEQ multiplex PCR, and TCRdb kept only the in-frame ones, dropping some. The sample has approximately 730,000 clones; over 75% are singletons. The same data also went into a second study, on human thymus T cells. As that study records: Thymus tissue for the work was resected from patients undergoing corrective heart surgery. Gene usage for V and J segments appeared biased in thymic and blood repertoires. The related literature has documented a marked overlap of thymic repertoires among unrelated individuals.

This rearrangement joins TRBV10-3 to TRBJ2-4, with 9 bases matching TRBD2. This TCR derives from a girl under two years old with a congenital heart defect. The sequencing input was thymocytes. CDR3 region: CAISVEAGGPKNIQYF. The CDR3 DNA reads as TGTGCCATCAGTGTGGAAGCGGGGGGACCCAAAAACATTCAGTACTTC.